This section outlines one T cell receptor beta chain sequence together with its context. Antigen specificity is unknown. TCRdb's copy holds only in-frame clones and misses some; the assay was immunoSEQ multiplex PCR. Of 30,000 to 40,000 clones in the sample, around four fifths were seen once. The data stem from a study of OX40 agonist ivuxolimab in advanced cancers. Study-level points and caveats: CD8+ T cells were the subset that, on average, had more expanded clones than CD4+.

The CDR3 runs 13 residues. V lost 5 bases and J 4 bases, leaving 8 bases between the germline ends. Germline loops: CDR1 MNHNY, CDR2 SVGAGI (reference sequence). J is TRBJ1-4 and V is TRBV6-6, with unresolved D. The sequencing used CD4+ or CD8+ T cells sorted from blood, collected in a trial of the OX40 agonist ivuxolimab. The sequence was collected from an adult with an advanced solid tumor such as melanoma, head and neck, liver or kidney cancer. For the CDR3, the DNA is TGTGCCAGCAGTCTGGACTTTAATGAAAAACTGTTTTTT. It translates to CASSLDFNEKLFF.